The following is a T cell receptor (beta chain) sequence with its context. Its specificity is unknown. Using immunoSEQ multiplex PCR, the repertoire was profiled, and TCRdb retains in-frame clones only, with some absent. The repertoire consists of around 110,000 clones, with around 90% occurring once and the leading ten covering approximately 4%. The data derive from a study of T cell responses to AZD1222 COVID-19 vaccine. Study in general: Second doses at about 4 or about 12 weeks were pooled. The study, taken as a whole, reports: The repertoires were collected only after the peak T cell response. Breadth and depth of Spike-specific TCRs rose after two AZD1222 doses. Baseline serology detected seropositivity in only a handful of AZD1222 recipients.

V dropped 5 bases and J dropped 5 bases, with 10 bases sitting between them. The CDR3 has 13 amino acids. The germline CDR1 and CDR2 sequences are SGHTA and FQGNSA. This TCR was sampled from an adult in good health. The sample consisted of peripheral blood, taken on day 0 of AZD1222 vaccination. The genes are TRBV7-2 and TRBJ2-1; perhaps D is TRBD1 or TRBD2 (6 bases each). For the CDR3, the DNA is TGTGCCAGCAGCCCGGGGGCTAACAATGAGCAGTTCTTC. It yields the protein CASSPGANNEQFF.